The text below deals with one T cell receptor beta chain. Its cognate antigen has yet to be identified. Per-base qualities were not stored, and no clone one base away is much larger. TCRbeta CDR3 regions were amplified from genomic DNA by means of the immunoSEQ Assay, a bias-controlled multiplex PCR. Per the source publication's procedure: The number of nucleated cells in each sample was estimated by amplification of reference gene primers within the assay. Sequence reads were collapsed and filtered to measure the absolute abundance of every unique TCRbeta CDR3 rearrangement. For each sample, productive Simpson clonality was calculated by taking the square root of Simpson's diversity index across productive rearrangements. TCRdb took this table from immuneACCESS and kept in-frame rearrangements with V and J called. Such tables lack part of the clones; where checked against another copy, unresolved V genes explain under half of the gap, and the rest is unexplained. The DNA was the basis for D and trimming; V, J and clone size are from that table. This sample is represented by roughly 330,000 clones; about 83% of them were singletons. The ten largest clones add up to approximately 1.3% of the sample.

This entry comes from a study of blood T cell repertoires in COVID-19 (dated by TCRdb to between 2020 and 2021). General notes on the study: Samples covering the acute and convalescent phases of COVID-19 were provided by collaborators in the United States, Italy and Spain. The prospective study material was composed of cDNA or gDNA derived from T cells, B-cell-depleted T cells, or PBMCs. The dataset comprised deeply sampled blood TCRbeta repertoires from subjects exposed to, actively infected with, or recovered from COVID-19. A freely available public database, intended as a resource for researchers studying the immune response to SARS-CoV-2, is where the repertoires were released. The samples were drawn from the first 160 participants of the ongoing ImmuneRACE study and from some 1,300 subjects provided by 6 global collaborators. The sample metadata nearly always contained a de-identified subject ID, COVID-19 status, age in years and sex. Where available, HLA class I and class II types were obtained from metadata supplied by the sample provider rather than from assay-based typing.

Overall study outcomes, separate from this receptor: How much clinical and demographic metadata was included differed by source and by participant, and the metadata was provided uncurated.

V is pared back by 4 bases and J by 0 bases, with 11 bases lying between the germline termini. The CDR3 spans 15 residues, from the cysteine through the phenylalanine. Only CDR3 DNA remains: 45 bases, in frame from the first base. Sequences SGDLS (CDR1) and YYNGEE (CDR2) are obtained from the germline V gene. Each collaborating institution followed its own protocols to collect whole blood in K2EDTA tubes. Collaborator samples were shipped for TCRbeta analysis as frozen whole blood, isolated PBMCs, or DNA extracted from either sample type. Rearrangement joined TRBV9 to TRBJ2-1; a confident D gene designation cannot be given. Sample: peripheral blood. This sequence was found in a woman aged 45-65 years with acute or convalescent COVID-19. In nucleotide form, the sequence is TGTGCCAGCAGCCCTTACGAGAGCTCCTACAATGAGCAGTTCTTC. It is translated as CASSPYESSYNEQFF.